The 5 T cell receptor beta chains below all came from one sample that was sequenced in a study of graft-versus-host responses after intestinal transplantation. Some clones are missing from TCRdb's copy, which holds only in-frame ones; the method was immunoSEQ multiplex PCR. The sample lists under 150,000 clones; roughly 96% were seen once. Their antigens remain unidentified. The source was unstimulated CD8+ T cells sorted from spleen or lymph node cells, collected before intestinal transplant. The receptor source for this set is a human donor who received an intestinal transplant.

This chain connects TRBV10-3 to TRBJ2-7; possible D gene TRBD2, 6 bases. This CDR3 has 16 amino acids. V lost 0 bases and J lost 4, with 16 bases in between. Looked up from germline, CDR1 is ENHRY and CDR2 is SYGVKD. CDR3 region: CAISESGGTQFYEQYF. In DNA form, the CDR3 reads TGTGCCATCAGTGAGTCCGGGGGAACGCAATTTTACGAGCAGTACTTC.

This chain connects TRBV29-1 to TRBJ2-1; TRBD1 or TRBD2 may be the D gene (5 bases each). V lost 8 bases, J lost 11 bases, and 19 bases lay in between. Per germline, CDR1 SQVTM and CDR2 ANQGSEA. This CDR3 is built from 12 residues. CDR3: CSPELRDGKQFF. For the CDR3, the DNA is TGCAGCCCAGAACTCCGGGACGGGAAGCAGTTCTTC.

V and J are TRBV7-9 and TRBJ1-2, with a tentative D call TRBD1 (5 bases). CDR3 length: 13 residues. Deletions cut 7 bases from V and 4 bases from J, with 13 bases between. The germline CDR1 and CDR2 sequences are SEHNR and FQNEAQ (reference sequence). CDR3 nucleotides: TGTGCCAGCACCCCATCAGGGTTCTATGGCTACACCTTC. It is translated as CASTPSGFYGYTF.

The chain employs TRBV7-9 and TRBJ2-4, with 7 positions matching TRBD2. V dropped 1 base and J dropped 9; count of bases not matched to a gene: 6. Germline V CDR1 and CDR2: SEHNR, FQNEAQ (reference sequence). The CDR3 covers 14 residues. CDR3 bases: TGTGCCAGCAGCTTAGAATCAGGGAGGGGCATTCAGTACTTC. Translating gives CASSLESGRGIQYF.

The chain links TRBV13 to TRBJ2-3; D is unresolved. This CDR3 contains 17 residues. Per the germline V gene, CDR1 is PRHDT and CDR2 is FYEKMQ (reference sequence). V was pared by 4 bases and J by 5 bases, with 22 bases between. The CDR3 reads CASSSSVMGINVDTQYF. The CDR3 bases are TGTGCCAGCAGCTCCTCCGTTATGGGGATAAACGTAGATACGCAGTATTTT. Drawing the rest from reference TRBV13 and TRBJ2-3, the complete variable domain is AAGVIQSPRHLIKEKRETATLKCYPIPRHDTVYWYQQGPGQDPQFLISFYEKMQSDKGSIPDRFSAQQFSDYHSELNMSSLELGDSALYFCASSSSVMGINVDTQYFGPGTRLTVL.